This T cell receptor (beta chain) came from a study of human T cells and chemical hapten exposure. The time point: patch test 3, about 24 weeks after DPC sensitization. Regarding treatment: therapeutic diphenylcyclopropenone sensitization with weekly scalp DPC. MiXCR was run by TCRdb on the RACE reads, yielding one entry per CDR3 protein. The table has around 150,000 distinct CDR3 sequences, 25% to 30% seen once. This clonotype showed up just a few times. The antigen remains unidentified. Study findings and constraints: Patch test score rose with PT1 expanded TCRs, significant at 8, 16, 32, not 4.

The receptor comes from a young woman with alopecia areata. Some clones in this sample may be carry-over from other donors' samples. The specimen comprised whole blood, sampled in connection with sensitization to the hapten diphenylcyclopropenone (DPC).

The CDR3 sequence: CASNSGAQETQYF. The CDR3 DNA is TGTGCCAGCAACAGCGGGGCTCAAGAGACCCAGTACTTC. The genes are TRBV2 and TRBJ2-5; 7 bases agree with TRBD2. The V and J ends lost 7 bases and 2 bases, in that order; junction bases with no gene match: 4. The germline CDR1 and CDR2 sequences are SNHLY and FYNNEI. This CDR3 spans 13 amino acids.